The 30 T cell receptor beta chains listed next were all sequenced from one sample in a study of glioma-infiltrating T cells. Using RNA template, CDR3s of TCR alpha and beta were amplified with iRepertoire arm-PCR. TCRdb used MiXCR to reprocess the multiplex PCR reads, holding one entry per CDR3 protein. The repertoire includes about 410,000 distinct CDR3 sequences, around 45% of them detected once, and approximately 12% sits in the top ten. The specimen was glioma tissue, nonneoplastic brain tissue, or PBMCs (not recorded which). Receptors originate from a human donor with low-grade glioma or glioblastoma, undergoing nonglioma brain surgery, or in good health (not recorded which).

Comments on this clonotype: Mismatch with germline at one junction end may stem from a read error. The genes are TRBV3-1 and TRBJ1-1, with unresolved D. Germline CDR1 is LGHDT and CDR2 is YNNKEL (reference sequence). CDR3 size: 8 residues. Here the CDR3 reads CASSAPEF. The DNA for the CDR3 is TGTGCCAGCAGCGCACCGGAATTT. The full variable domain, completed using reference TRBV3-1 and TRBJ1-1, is DTAVSQTPKYLVTQMGNDKSIKCEQNLGHDTMYWYKQDSKKFLKIMFSYNNKELIINETVPNRFSPKSPDKAHLNLHINSLELGDSAVYFCASSAPEFGQGTRLTVV.

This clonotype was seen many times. CDR3 DNA sequence: TGTGCCAGCAGTGCCACGTCGGATGGCTATGGCTACACCTTC. Translating gives CASSATSDGYGYTF. The chain links TRBV25-1 to TRBJ1-2; no definite D call. Between the trimmed V and J ends, which lost 4 bases and 4 bases, there was a span of 13 bases. The CDR3 spans 14 residues. Germline CDR1 and CDR2: MGHDK and SYGVNS.

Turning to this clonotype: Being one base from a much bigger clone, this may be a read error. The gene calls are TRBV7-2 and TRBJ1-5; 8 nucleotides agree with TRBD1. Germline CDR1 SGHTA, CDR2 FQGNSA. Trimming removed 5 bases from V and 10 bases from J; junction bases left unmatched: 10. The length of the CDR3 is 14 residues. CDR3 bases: TGTGCCAGCAGCCCAGGGACAGGACGCCATCCCCAGCATTTT. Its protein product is CASSPGTGRHPQHF.

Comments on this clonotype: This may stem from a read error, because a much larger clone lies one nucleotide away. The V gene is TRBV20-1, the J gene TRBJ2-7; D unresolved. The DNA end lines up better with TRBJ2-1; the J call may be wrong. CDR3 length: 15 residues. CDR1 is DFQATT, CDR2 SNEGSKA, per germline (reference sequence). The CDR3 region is CSASPLRLGSYEQFF. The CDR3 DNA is TGCAGTGCTAGCCCCCTTCGACTCGGCTCCTACGAGCAGTTCTTC.

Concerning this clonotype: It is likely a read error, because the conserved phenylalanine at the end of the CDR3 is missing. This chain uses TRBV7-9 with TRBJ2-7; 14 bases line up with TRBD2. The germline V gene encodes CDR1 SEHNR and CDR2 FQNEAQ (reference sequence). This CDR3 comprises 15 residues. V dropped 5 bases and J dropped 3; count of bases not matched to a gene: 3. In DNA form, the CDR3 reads TGTGCCAGCAGCCGTGGGACTAGCGGGGGCTACGAGCAGTACCTC. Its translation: CASSRGTSGGYEQYL.

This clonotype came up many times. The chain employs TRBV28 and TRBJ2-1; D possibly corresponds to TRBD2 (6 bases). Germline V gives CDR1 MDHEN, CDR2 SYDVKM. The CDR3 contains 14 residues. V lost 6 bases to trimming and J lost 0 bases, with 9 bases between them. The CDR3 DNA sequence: TGTGCCAGCAGCTCGACTAGCTCCTACAATGAGCAGTTCTTC. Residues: CASSSTSSYNEQFF. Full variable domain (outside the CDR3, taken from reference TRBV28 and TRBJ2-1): DVKVTQSSRYLVKRTGEKVFLECVQDMDHENMFWYRQDPGLGLRLIYFSYDVKMKEKGDIPEGYSVSREKKERFSLILESASTNQTSMYLCASSSTSSYNEQFFGPGTRLTVL.

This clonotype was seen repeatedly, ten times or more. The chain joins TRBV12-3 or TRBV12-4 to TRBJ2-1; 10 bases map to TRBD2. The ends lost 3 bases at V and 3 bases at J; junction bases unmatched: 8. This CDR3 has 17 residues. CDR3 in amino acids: CASSFPLAGGGYNEQFF. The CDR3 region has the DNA TGTGCCAGCAGTTTCCCTTTAGCGGGAGGCGGCTACAATGAGCAGTTCTTC.

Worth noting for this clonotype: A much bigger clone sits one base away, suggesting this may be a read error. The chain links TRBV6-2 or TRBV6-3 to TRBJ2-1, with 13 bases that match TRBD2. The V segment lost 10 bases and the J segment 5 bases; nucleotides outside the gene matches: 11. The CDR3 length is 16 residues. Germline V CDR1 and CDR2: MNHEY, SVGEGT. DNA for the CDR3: TGTGCCAACAGACCCGGACTAGCGGGAGCCCACAATGAGCAGTTCTTC. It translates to CANRPGLAGAHNEQFF.

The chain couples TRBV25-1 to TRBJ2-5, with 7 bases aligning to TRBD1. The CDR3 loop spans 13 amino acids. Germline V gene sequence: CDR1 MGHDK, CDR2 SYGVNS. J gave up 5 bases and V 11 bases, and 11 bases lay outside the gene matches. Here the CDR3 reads CAGQRQGGETQYF. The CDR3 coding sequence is TGTGCCGGCCAGAGACAGGGCGGGGAGACCCAGTACTTC.

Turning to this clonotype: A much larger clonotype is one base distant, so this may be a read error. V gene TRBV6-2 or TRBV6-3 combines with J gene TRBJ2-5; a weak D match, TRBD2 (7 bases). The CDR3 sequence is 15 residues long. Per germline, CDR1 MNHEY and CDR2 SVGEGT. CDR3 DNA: TGTGCCAGGAGTTATGCGGGGGCAGTCCAAGAGACCCAGTACTTC. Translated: CARSYAGAVQETQYF.

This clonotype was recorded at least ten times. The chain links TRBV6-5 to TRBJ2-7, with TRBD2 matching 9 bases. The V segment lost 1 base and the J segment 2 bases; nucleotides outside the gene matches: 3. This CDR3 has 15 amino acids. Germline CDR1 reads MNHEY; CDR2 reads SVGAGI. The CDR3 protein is CASSYFLAGTYEQYF. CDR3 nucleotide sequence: TGTGCCAGCAGTTACTTTCTAGCGGGAACCTACGAGCAGTACTTC.

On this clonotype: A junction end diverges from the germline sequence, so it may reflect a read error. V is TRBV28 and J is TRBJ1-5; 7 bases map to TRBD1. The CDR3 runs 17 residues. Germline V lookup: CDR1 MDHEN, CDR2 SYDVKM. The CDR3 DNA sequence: TGTGCCAGCAGTGGGACAGTTGGGGTTCTTGGCAATCATCCCCAGCATTTT. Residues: CASSGTVGVLGNHPQHF.

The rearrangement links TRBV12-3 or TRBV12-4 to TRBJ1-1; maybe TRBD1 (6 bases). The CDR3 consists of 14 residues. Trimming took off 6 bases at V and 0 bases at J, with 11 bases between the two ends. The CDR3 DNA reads TGTGCCAGCAGGCTGGACAGTATGAACACTGAAGCTTTCTTT. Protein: CASRLDSMNTEAFF.

Here the CDR3 reads CATSKAGVETQYF. DNA of the CDR3: TGTGCCACCAGCAAGGCAGGGGTTGAGACCCAGTACTTC. V usage is TRBV15 and J usage is TRBJ2-5; possibly TRBD1 for D (6 bases). V lost 4 bases to trimming and J lost 5 bases, with 11 bases between them. The CDR3 spans 13 residues. Germline CDR1 and CDR2: LNHNV and YYDKDF (reference sequence).

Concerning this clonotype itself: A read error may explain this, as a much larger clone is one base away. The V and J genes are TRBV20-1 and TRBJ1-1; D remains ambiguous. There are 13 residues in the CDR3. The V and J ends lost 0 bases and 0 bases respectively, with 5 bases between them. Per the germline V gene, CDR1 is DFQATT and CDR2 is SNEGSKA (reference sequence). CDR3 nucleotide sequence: TGCAGTGCTAGAGAGGAAATGAACACTGAAGCTTTCTTT. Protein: CSAREEMNTEAFF.

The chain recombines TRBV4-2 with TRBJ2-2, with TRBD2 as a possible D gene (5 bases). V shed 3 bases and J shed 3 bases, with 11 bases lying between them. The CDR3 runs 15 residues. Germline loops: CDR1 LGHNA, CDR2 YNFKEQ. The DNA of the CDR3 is TGTGCCAGCAGCCATCCGGGATCCCACACCGGGGAGCTGTTTTTT. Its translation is CASSHPGSHTGELFF.

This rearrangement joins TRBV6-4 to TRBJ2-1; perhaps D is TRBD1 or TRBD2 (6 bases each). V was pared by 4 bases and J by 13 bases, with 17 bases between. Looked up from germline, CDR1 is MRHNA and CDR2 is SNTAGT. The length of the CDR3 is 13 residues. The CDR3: CASSAGAEETQFF. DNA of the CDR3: TGTGCCAGCAGTGCGGGGGCCGAAGAGACCCAGTTCTTC.

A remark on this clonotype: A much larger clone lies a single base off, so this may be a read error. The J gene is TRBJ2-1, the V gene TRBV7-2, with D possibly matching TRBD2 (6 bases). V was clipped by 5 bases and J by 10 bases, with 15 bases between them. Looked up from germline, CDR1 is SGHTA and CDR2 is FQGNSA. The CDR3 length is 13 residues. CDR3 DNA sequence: TGTGCCAGCAGCCCCCCCGGGAGCGGGGAGCAGTTCTTC. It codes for CASSPPGSGEQFF.

The CDR3 spells CASSELMNTEAFF. The DNA for the CDR3 is TGCGCCAGCAGCGAACTGATGAACACTGAAGCTTTCTTT. The genes are TRBV5-1 and TRBJ1-1, with unresolved D. Trimming took 4 bases from V and 0 from J, leaving 7 bases between them. The CDR3 runs to 13 residues. Germline CDR1 reads SGHRS; CDR2 reads YFSETQ.

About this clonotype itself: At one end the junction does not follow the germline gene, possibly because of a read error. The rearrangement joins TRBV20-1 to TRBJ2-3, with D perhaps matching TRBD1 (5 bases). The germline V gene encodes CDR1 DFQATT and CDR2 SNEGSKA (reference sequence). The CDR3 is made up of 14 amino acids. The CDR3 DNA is TGCAGTGATAGAGAGTACAGGAACACAGATACGCAGTATTTT. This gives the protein CSDREYRNTDTQYF.

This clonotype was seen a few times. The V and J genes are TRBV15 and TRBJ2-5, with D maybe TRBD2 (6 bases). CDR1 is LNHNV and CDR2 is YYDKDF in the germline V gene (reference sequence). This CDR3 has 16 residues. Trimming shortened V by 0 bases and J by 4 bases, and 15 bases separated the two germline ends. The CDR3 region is CATSREGGPFGETQYF. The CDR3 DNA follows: TGTGCCACCAGCAGAGAGGGGGGACCCTTCGGAGAGACCCAGTACTTC.

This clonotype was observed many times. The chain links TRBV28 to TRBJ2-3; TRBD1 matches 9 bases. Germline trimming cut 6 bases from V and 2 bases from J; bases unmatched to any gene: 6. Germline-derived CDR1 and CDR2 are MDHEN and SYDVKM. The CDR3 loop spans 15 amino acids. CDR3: CASREDRGNTDTQYF. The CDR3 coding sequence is TGTGCCAGCAGGGAGGACAGGGGAAACACAGATACGCAGTATTTT.

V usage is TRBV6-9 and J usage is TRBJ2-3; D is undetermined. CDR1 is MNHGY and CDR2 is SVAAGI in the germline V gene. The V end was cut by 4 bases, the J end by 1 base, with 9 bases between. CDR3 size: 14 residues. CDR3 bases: TGTGCCAGCAGTTTCGCCTACGGCACAGATACGCAGTATTTT. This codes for CASSFAYGTDTQYF.

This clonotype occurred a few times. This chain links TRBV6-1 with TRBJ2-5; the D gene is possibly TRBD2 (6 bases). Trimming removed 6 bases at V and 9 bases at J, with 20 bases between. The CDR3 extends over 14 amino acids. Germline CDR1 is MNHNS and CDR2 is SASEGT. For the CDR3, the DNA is TGTGCCAGCAGCCTCAGGGACTTGCCCGGGGCCCAGTACTTC. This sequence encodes CASSLRDLPGAQYF.

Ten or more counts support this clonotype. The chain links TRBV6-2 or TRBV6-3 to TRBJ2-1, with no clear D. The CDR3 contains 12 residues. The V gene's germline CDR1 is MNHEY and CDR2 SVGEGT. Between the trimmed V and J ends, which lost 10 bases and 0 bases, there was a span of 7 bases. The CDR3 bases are TGTGCCATCTCGAGCTCCTACAATGAGCAGTTCTTC. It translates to CAISSSYNEQFF.

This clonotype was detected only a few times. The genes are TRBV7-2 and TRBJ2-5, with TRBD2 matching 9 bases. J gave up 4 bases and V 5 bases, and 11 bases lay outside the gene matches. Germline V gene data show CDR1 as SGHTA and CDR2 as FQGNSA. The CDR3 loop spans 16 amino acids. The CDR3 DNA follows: TGTGCCAGCAGCCGGACCCTACCACTAGCGGGAGAGACCCAGTACTTC. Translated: CASSRTLPLAGETQYF. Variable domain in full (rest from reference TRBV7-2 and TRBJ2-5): GAGVSQSPSNKVTEKGKDVELRCDPISGHTALYWYRQSLGQGLEFLIYFQGNSAPDKSGLPSDRFSAERTGGSVSTLTIQRTQQEDSAVYLCASSRTLPLAGETQYFGPGTRLLVL.

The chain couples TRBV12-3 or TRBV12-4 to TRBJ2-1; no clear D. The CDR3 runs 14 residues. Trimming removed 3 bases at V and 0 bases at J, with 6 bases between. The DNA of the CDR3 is TGTGCCAGCAGTTTCCGGGCCTCCTACAATGAGCAGTTCTTC. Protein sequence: CASSFRASYNEQFF.

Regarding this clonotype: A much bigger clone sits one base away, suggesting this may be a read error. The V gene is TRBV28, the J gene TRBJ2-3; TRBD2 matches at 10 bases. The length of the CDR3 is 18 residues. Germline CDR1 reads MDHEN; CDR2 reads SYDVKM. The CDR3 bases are TGTGCCAGCAGTTTACCCGGACTAGCGGTCGCTAGCAAAGATACGCAGTATTTT. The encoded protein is CASSLPGLAVASKDTQYF.

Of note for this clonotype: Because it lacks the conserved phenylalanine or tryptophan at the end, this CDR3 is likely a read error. The DNA of the CDR3 is TGCGCCAGCAGCCAAGTAATAGCGGGGGCCTACGAGCAGTACTTG. Its protein is CASSQVIAGAYEQYL. The chain is built from TRBV4-1 and TRBJ2-7, with TRBD2 identical over 9 bases. Germline V gene data show CDR1 as MGHRA and CDR2 as YSYEKL. The CDR3 has 15 amino acids. V shed 1 base, J shed 2 bases, and the junction held 3 bases outside the gene matches.

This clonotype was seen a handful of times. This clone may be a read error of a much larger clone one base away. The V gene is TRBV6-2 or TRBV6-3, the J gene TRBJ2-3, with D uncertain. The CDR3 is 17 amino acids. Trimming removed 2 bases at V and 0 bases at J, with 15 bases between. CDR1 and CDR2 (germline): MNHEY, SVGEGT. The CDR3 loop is CASSYRRRATSTDTQYF. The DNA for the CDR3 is TGTGCCAGCAGTTACCGAAGGAGAGCCACTAGCACAGATACGCAGTATTTT.